This TCR beta chain was retrieved from a study of OX40 agonist ivuxolimab in advanced cancers. For the study at large: Prior anti-PD-1, anti-PD-L1 or anti-CTLA-4 therapy was allowed; 40% to 50% had some.

Prior autoimmune disease or systemic immunosuppression barred patients. Clones were sequenced by immunoSEQ multiplex PCR, and TCRdb holds only the in-frame ones, with some missing. The table has over 70,000 clones, approximately 90% seen once. This TCR derives from an adult with an advanced solid tumor such as melanoma, head and neck, liver or kidney cancer. Source: CD4+ or CD8+ T cells sorted from blood, taken in a trial of the OX40 agonist ivuxolimab.

The CDR3 protein is CASSPRRGLGSYEQYF. CDR3 DNA: TGTGCCAGTAGTCCCCGGAGGGGATTGGGCTCCTACGAGCAGTACTTC. The chain couples TRBV19 to TRBJ2-7, with TRBD2 as a possible D gene (6 bases). Trimming took 5 bases from V and 0 from J, leaving 17 bases between them. The germline V gene encodes CDR1 LNHDA and CDR2 SQIVND (reference sequence). The CDR3 has 16 amino acids.